The next 11 T cell receptor beta chains were all read from a single sample in a study of cytomegalovirus exposure and HLA in healthy donors. Vbeta (60) and Jbeta (13) primers were used in the PCR. TCRdb's copy holds only in-frame clones and misses some; the assay was immunoSEQ multiplex PCR. The sample has 150,000 to 200,000 clones; about 81% are singletons. Sequences were obtained from PBMCs. Receptor source: a girl between 2 and 10 years old in good health and CMV-seropositive.

Written as DNA, the CDR3 is TGTGCCACCGAGGAGGAGGAGGCCAGCTCCTACGAGCAGTACTTC. Translating it yields CATEEEEASSYEQYF. This chain connects TRBV6-1 to TRBJ2-7, with D possibly being TRBD2 (5 bases). The CDR3 is 15 residues long. From germline, CDR1 is MNHNS and CDR2 SASEGT. V gave up 10 bases and J gave up 0 bases, with 19 bases separating them.

This clone was seen a handful of times. This rearrangement joins TRBV15 to TRBJ1-6; no definite D call. Deletions cut 3 bases from V and 5 bases from J, with 11 bases between. CDR1 is LNHNV, CDR2 YYDKDF, per germline (reference sequence). The CDR3 contains 15 residues. CDR3 protein: CATSRERGNNSPLHF. CDR3 nucleotide sequence: TGTGCCACCAGCAGGGAACGAGGCAATAATTCACCCCTCCACTTT.

The V call is TRBV27, the J call TRBJ1-1, with D perhaps matching TRBD1 (5 bases). CDR1 MNHEY and CDR2 SMNVEV come from the germline V gene (reference sequence). With 3 bases removed from V and 4 bases from J, the gap between germline ends came to 9 bases. There are 13 residues in the CDR3. CDR3 protein: CASSFHGGTEAFF. In DNA, the CDR3 is TGTGCCAGCAGTTTCCACGGGGGCACTGAAGCTTTCTTT.

The chain employs TRBV5-5 and TRBJ2-7; TRBD2 matches 8 bases. Germline CDR1 and CDR2: SGHKS and YYEKEE (reference sequence). Trimming took 2 bases from V and 4 from J; bases not matched to a gene: 11. There are 16 residues in the CDR3. The CDR3 loop is CASSFPTSGPMYEQYF. CDR3 DNA: TGTGCCAGCAGCTTTCCTACTAGCGGACCTATGTACGAGCAGTACTTC. The full variable domain, in which reference TRBV5-5 and TRBJ2-7 provide the parts outside the CDR3, is DAGVTQSPTHLIKTRGQQVTLRCSPISGHKSVSWYQQVLGQGPQFIFQYYEKEERGRGNFPDRFSARQFPNYSSELNVNALLLGDSALYLCASSFPTSGPMYEQYFGPGTRLTVT.

V usage is TRBV28 and J usage is TRBJ2-5, with D possibly matching TRBD2 (5 bases). The CDR3 contains 17 residues. Trimming pared 7 bases from V and 5 bases from J, leaving 26 bases between. Per germline, CDR1 MDHEN and CDR2 SYDVKM. The CDR3, as DNA: TGTGCCAGCACTCCGTTACTTTTGAGGCGGGTACGGGAGACCCAGTACTTC. Protein sequence: CASTPLLLRRVRETQYF.

This chain links TRBV4-1 with TRBJ1-1, with D tentatively TRBD1 (5 bases). Trimming stripped 1 base from V and 3 bases from J, with 18 bases between. This CDR3 is built from 17 residues. CDR1 MGHRA and CDR2 YSYEKL come from the germline V gene. The CDR3 is CASSQGGFRDEDTEAFF. CDR3 sequence (DNA): TGCGCCAGCAGCCAAGGTGGTTTCAGGGATGAGGACACTGAAGCTTTCTTT.

The chain recombines TRBV9 with TRBJ2-3, with 8 bases fitting TRBD1. Germline CDR1 is SGDLS and CDR2 is YYNGEE. CDR3 length: 14 residues. Trimming removed 4 bases from V and 6 bases from J; junction bases left unmatched: 7. CDR3 sequence reads: CASSSRTGKDTQYF. In DNA form, the CDR3 reads TGTGCCAGCAGCTCCAGGACAGGGAAGGATACGCAGTATTTT.

The gene calls are TRBV28 and TRBJ1-3; 9 bases map to TRBD1. The CDR3 is made up of 15 amino acids. The V gene end was trimmed by 6 bases and the J gene end by 3 bases; junction bases not matched to a gene: 6. Germline loops: CDR1 MDHEN, CDR2 SYDVKM. The CDR3 region is CASREQGAYGNTIYF. CDR3 in DNA: TGTGCCAGCAGAGAACAGGGGGCGTATGGAAACACCATATATTTT.

V usage is TRBV18 and J usage is TRBJ1-3; 8 bases fit TRBD1. CDR1 KGHSH and CDR2 LQKENI come from the germline V gene. The trim removed 6 bases at V and 0 bases at J, leaving 13 bases unmatched. CDR3 length: 18 amino acids. CDR3 region: CASSPRGDRFTSGNTIYF. In DNA, the CDR3 is TGTGCCAGCTCGCCTCGTGGGGACAGGTTCACCTCTGGAAACACCATATATTTT.

This clone occurred once. The chain couples TRBV6-5 to TRBJ1-1; a possible D gene is TRBD1 (6 bases). The length of the CDR3 is 16 residues. Trimming pared 4 bases from V and 1 base from J, leaving 16 bases between. CDR1 is MNHEY and CDR2 is SVGAGI in the germline V gene. The DNA of the CDR3 is TGTGCCAGCAGTTCGTACCAGGGGCAGGAGAACACTGAAGCTTTCTTT. This translates into CASSSYQGQENTEAFF.

The rearrangement links TRBV11-2 to TRBJ1-1; 9 bases match TRBD1. The CDR3 is 13 amino acids. Germline-derived CDR1 and CDR2 are SGHAT and FQNNGV. V lost 7 bases and J lost 3; bases outside the gene matches: 3. CDR3 residues: CASTDRGDTEAFF. CDR3 nucleotide sequence: TGTGCCAGCACCGACAGGGGGGACACTGAAGCTTTCTTT.